The 26 T cell receptor beta chains in this list originate from one sample, sequenced in a study of blood T cell repertoires in COVID-19. This table comes from immunoSEQ multiplex PCR, and its TCRdb copy is limited to in-frame clones, with some not included. The sample lists around 260,000 clones, 88% seen once, with about 4% in the top ten. Sample: peripheral blood. These receptors originate from a man between 60 and 75 years old who had recovered from COVID-19.

The chain is built from TRBV5-1 and TRBJ2-5, with D unclear. V was pared by 0 bases and J by 5 bases, with 11 bases between. Germline CDR1 SGHRS, CDR2 YFSETQ. The CDR3 spans 14 residues. The DNA for the CDR3 is TGCGCCAGCAGCTTGGGCCCGAACGGGGAGACCCAGTACTTC. As protein: CASSLGPNGETQYF.

This chain links TRBV7-2 with TRBJ2-3, with D maybe TRBD2 (6 bases). V was clipped by 5 bases and J by 2 bases, with 14 bases between them. The CDR3 loop spans 15 amino acids. Germline V gives CDR1 SGHTA, CDR2 FQGNSA. The CDR3 is CASSTPGLLTDTQYF. For the CDR3, the DNA is TGTGCCAGCAGCACGCCGGGACTCCTCACAGATACGCAGTATTTT. Full variable domain (missing parts from reference TRBV7-2 and TRBJ2-3): GAGVSQSPSNKVTEKGKDVELRCDPISGHTALYWYRQSLGQGLEFLIYFQGNSAPDKSGLPSDRFSAERTGGSVSTLTIQRTQQEDSAVYLCASSTPGLLTDTQYFGPGTRLTVL.

The chain employs TRBV11-2 and TRBJ2-5; no definite D call. Trimming left V 1 base short and J 2 bases short, with 11 bases between. The CDR3 loop spans 15 amino acids. In germline, CDR1 is SGHAT, CDR2 FQNNGV. The CDR3 is CASSLGSRWQETQYF. The CDR3 bases are TGTGCCAGCAGCTTAGGTAGCCGTTGGCAAGAGACCCAGTACTTC.

The chain combines TRBV3-1 (or the pseudogene TRBV3-2) with TRBJ2-3; 12 positions match TRBD2. Germline V gives CDR1 LGHDT, CDR2 YNNKEL (reference sequence). This CDR3 has 16 amino acids. V dropped 0 bases and J dropped 11; count of bases not matched to a gene: 9. The CDR3 sequence is CASSQDNLAGGPKQYF. CDR3 coding DNA: TGTGCCAGCAGCCAAGATAACCTAGCGGGGGGGCCGAAGCAGTATTTT.

This chain joins TRBV27 and TRBJ2-7; TRBD1 aligns across 10 bases. Germline V gene lookup returns CDR1 MNHEY and CDR2 SMNVEV (reference sequence). The length of the CDR3 is 14 residues. J lost 3 bases, V lost 8 bases, and 7 bases had no gene match. DNA for the CDR3: TGTGCCAGCCGAAAACGGACAGGGGGCTACGAGCAGTACTTC. This gives the protein CASRKRTGGYEQYF.

The V call is TRBV5-1, the J call TRBJ1-1; D is ambiguous. Germline loops: CDR1 SGHRS, CDR2 YFSETQ. CDR3 length equals 13 residues. V was pared by 2 bases and J by 8 bases, with 13 bases between. CDR3 DNA: TGCGCCAGCAGCTTAGGCGCTGGACTAGAAGCTTTCTTT. Amino acids: CASSLGAGLEAFF.

The chain combines TRBV4-2 with TRBJ2-5; D perhaps matches TRBD2 (6 bases). CDR1 and CDR2 from the germline V gene are LGHNA and YNFKEQ. The CDR3 consists of 16 residues. Trimming shortened V by 0 bases and J by 2 bases, and 13 bases separated the two germline ends. CDR3 region: CASSQDPGGPQETQYF. The CDR3 DNA sequence: TGTGCCAGCAGCCAAGACCCCGGGGGTCCACAAGAGACCCAGTACTTC.

This chain links TRBV7-2 with TRBJ2-1; TRBD1 matches 9 bases. The germline V gene has CDR1 SGHTA and CDR2 FQGNSA. This CDR3 has 16 residues. Unmatched junction bases numbered 6, after V lost 3 bases and J lost 3 bases. CDR3 coding DNA: TGTGCCAGCAGCTTGCACAGGGGGCCGCGCTACAATGAGCAGTTCTTC. This encodes CASSLHRGPRYNEQFF.

This chain connects TRBV18 to TRBJ1-1; TRBD1 agrees at 9 bases. This CDR3 comprises 18 residues. In germline, CDR1 is KGHSH, CDR2 LQKENI. The V and J ends lost 1 base and 5 bases, in that order; junction bases with no gene match: 14. CDR3 sequence reads: CASSPLGQGSPSFTEAFF. Here the CDR3 DNA reads TGTGCCAGCTCACCACTGGGACAGGGAAGTCCGAGTTTTACTGAAGCTTTCTTT. Variable domain in full (rest from reference TRBV18 and TRBJ1-1): NAGVMQNPRHLVRRRGQEARLRCSPMKGHSHVYWYRQLPEEGLKFMVYLQKENIIDESGMPKERFSAEFPKEGPSILRIQQVVRGDSAAYFCASSPLGQGSPSFTEAFFGQGTRLTVV.

The genes are TRBV10-2 and TRBJ2-7, with D possibly TRBD2 on 5 matching bases. Germline-derived CDR1 and CDR2 are WSHSY and SAAADI. V was clipped by 3 bases and J by 9 bases, with 18 bases between them. This CDR3 spans 14 amino acids. CDR3 nucleotide sequence: TGCGCCAGCAGTGATCCGTACAGCGGAGAAGGGCAGTACTTC. Encoded protein: CASSDPYSGEGQYF.

This chain uses TRBV18 with TRBJ1-4; D gene uncertain. This CDR3 has 14 residues. The V gene lost 3 bases and the J gene lost 0 bases, with 5 bases spanning the gap. Germline V gene lookup returns CDR1 KGHSH and CDR2 LQKENI. The CDR3 spells CASSPTTTNEKLFF. For the CDR3, the DNA is TGTGCCAGCTCACCGACAACAACTAATGAAAAACTGTTTTTT.

The chain has TRBV5-1 and TRBJ1-4; D perhaps matches TRBD1 (5 bases). The V gene lost 4 bases and the J gene lost 7 bases, with 11 bases spanning the gap. The CDR3 totals 13 residues. Germline assignment: CDR1 SGHRS and CDR2 YFSETQ. The CDR3 DNA reads as TGCGCCAGCAGCCCCGGGACTGTTGAAAAACTGTTTTTT. Protein: CASSPGTVEKLFF.

The chain combines TRBV7-6 with TRBJ2-7; TRBD1 agrees at 8 bases. CDR1 and CDR2 from the germline V gene are SGHVS and FNYEAQ. V was clipped by 5 bases and J by 3 bases; unmatched bases: 6. The CDR3 sequence is 14 residues long. DNA of the CDR3: TGTGCCAGCAGCCCTGGAGGACAGGGCTACGAGCAGTACTTC. Translated, it gives CASSPGGQGYEQYF.

J is TRBJ2-6 and V is TRBV7-3, with D perhaps matching TRBD1 (6 bases). The germline V gene encodes CDR1 SGHTA and CDR2 FQGTGA. Trimming stripped 5 bases from V and 0 bases from J, with 8 bases between. This CDR3 has 15 residues. The CDR3 DNA is TGTGCCAGCAGCCCACAGGGCTCTGGGGCCAACGTCCTGACTTTC. This codes for CASSPQGSGANVLTF.

The J gene is TRBJ2-1, the V gene TRBV5-1; the D gene is possibly TRBD2 (6 bases). Germline V lookup: CDR1 SGHRS, CDR2 YFSETQ. CDR3 length equals 15 residues. Trimming left V 5 bases short and J 7 bases short, with 19 bases between. DNA of the CDR3: TGCGCCAGCAGACTAGGGGACGGGGGAAGGAATGAGCAGTTCTTC. Translating gives CASRLGDGGRNEQFF.

About this clone: The sample carries other DNA sequences with the same CDR3. The V call is TRBV9, the J call TRBJ1-6, with TRBD1 matching 10 bases. The germline gives CDR1 SGDLS, CDR2 YYNGEE. The CDR3 length is 15 residues. The junction had 1 base not matched to a gene; V was cut back by 2 bases and J by 5 bases. The CDR3 DNA follows: TGTGCCAGCAGCGTGGGACAGGGGAATAATTCACCCCTCCACTTT. Amino acid sequence: CASSVGQGNNSPLHF.

CDR3 region: CASSQGTSGVQETQYF. CDR3 in DNA: TGCGCCAGCAGCCAAGGGACTAGCGGGGTCCAAGAGACCCAGTACTTC. The rearrangement joins TRBV4-1 to TRBJ2-5, with TRBD2 matching over 12 bases. This CDR3 is built from 16 residues. CDR1 and CDR2 from the germline V gene are MGHRA and YSYEKL. J lost 1 base, V lost 1 base, and 1 base had no gene match.

This clone was counted once. The rearrangement links TRBV4-2 to TRBJ2-7; 9 nucleotides line up with TRBD1. In germline, CDR1 is LGHNA, CDR2 YNFKEQ. The V segment lost 4 bases and the J segment 2 bases; nucleotides outside the gene matches: 6. This CDR3 comprises 15 residues. The CDR3 DNA sequence: TGTGCCAGCAGCCGGAGTGGGACAGGGACCTACGAGCAGTACTTC. Protein sequence: CASSRSGTGTYEQYF.

This chain connects TRBV12-2 to TRBJ1-2; the table's D call of TRBD1 was not tested on the DNA. TRBV12-2 is an annotated pseudogene. The CDR3 runs 16 residues. CDR3 sequence reads: CASRLAGQDLKDGYTF. CDR3 bases: TGTGCAAGTCGCTTAGCGGGACAGGACCTAAAGGATGGCTACACCTTC.

The chain couples TRBV14 to TRBJ1-1, with no clear D. CDR1 is SGHDN, CDR2 FVKESK, per germline. The CDR3 totals 15 residues. V was cut by 4 bases and J by 10 bases, with 22 bases left in between. The CDR3 DNA follows: TGTGCCAGCAGCCTTAACAGTTCCCCCGGGGTAGGAGCTTTCTTT. This gives the protein CASSLNSSPGVGAFF. Full variable domain (remainder filled in from reference TRBV14 and TRBJ1-1): EAGVTQFPSHSVIEKGQTVTLRCDPISGHDNLYWYRRVMGKEIKFLLHFVKESKQDESGMPNNRFLAERTGGTYSTLKVQPAELEDSGVYFCASSLNSSPGVGAFFGQGTRLTVV.

The chain links TRBV10-3 to TRBJ2-2, with TRBD2 matching 13 bases. The CDR3 has 19 amino acids. From germline, CDR1 is ENHRY and CDR2 SYGVKD. The V segment lost 6 bases and the J segment 7 bases; nucleotides outside the gene matches: 17. The CDR3 region is CAISPGTGGLAGRIGELFF. The CDR3 DNA sequence: TGTGCCATCAGCCCCGGGACAGGGGGACTAGCGGGGCGGATCGGGGAGCTGTTTTTT.

The CDR3 region has the DNA TGTGCCAGCAGTCGACCGGACAGGGGAGGAAATTCACCCCTCCACTTT. Protein: CASSRPDRGGNSPLHF. This rearrangement joins TRBV6-2 or TRBV6-3 to TRBJ1-6; 9 nucleotides match TRBD1. CDR1 and CDR2 from the germline V gene are MNHEY and SVGEGT. V was pared by 5 bases and J by 7 bases, with 9 bases of the junction left unmatched. The CDR3 sequence is 16 residues long.

The chain links TRBV19 to TRBJ1-5; TRBD1 agrees at 7 bases. The CDR3 is 16 residues long. Germline CDR1 is LNHDA and CDR2 is SQIVND (reference sequence). The junction had 8 bases not matched to a gene; V was cut back by 4 bases and J by 2 bases. CDR3 DNA sequence: TGTGCCAGTAGTAAAATACAGGGGAATGGCAATCAGCCCCAGCATTTT. As protein: CASSKIQGNGNQPQHF.

The chain carries TRBV3-1 (or the pseudogene TRBV3-2) and TRBJ2-5, with D tentatively TRBD1 (6 bases). V lost 0 bases and J 2 bases, leaving 10 bases between the germline ends. This CDR3 region has 15 residues. The germline gives CDR1 LGHDT, CDR2 YNNKEL (reference sequence). CDR3 bases: TGTGCCAGCAGCCAAGACCCAACAGGGCAAGAGACCCAGTACTTC. It codes for CASSQDPTGQETQYF.

V gene TRBV6-1 combines with J gene TRBJ2-5; 11 bases map to TRBD1. V lost 2 bases and J lost 0; bases outside the gene matches: 8. CDR3 length: 18 amino acids. CDR1 MNHNS and CDR2 SASEGT come from the germline V gene. The CDR3 bases are TGTGCCAGCAGTGAAAGGGACAGGGGGAAGTGGTACCAAGAGACCCAGTACTTC. Its protein product is CASSERDRGKWYQETQYF.

This clone occurred once. The chain recombines TRBV5-5 with TRBJ1-4; 10 nucleotides align to TRBD1. The CDR3 runs 16 residues. Germline V gene lookup returns CDR1 SGHKS and CDR2 YYEKEE (reference sequence). Germline trimming cut 5 bases from V and 5 bases from J; bases unmatched to any gene: 9. The CDR3 region has the DNA TGTGCCAGCAGTACCGGGACAGGGGTCCCAAATGAAAAACTGTTTTTT. This translates into CASSTGTGVPNEKLFF. The full variable domain, completed using reference TRBV5-5 and TRBJ1-4, is DAGVTQSPTHLIKTRGQQVTLRCSPISGHKSVSWYQQVLGQGPQFIFQYYEKEERGRGNFPDRFSARQFPNYSSELNVNALLLGDSALYLCASSTGTGVPNEKLFFGSGTQLSVL.